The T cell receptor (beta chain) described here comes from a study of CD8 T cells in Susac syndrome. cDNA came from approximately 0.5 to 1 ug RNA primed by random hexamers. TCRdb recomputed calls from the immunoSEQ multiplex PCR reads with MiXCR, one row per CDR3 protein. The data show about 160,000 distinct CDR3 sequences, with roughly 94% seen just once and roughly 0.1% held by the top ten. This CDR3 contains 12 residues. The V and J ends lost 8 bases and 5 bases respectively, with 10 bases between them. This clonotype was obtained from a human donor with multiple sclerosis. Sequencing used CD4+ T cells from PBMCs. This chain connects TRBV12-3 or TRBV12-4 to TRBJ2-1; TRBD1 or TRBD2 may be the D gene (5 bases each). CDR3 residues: CASRQGDNEQFF. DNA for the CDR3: TGTGCCAGCCGGCAGGGAGACAATGAGCAGTTCTTC.